This T cell receptor beta chain was recovered during a study of shared clonotypes between healthy human individuals. Study as a whole: Sampling drew on donors who were two women and a few men aged 18 to 49. Every donor yielded three CD4 naive, three CD4 memory, two CD8 naive and one CD8 memory plate. Study-wide results and limits: Sorted-subset sequencing was shown by rarefaction to be incomplete despite large depth.

The naive CD8 population came from CD45RO-negative cells selected for CCR7, without terminally differentiated effector memory CD45RA+ cells. In regard to this clone: No antigen is known for it.

Several immunoSEQ 96-well plates shared each subset's DNA, each plate a replicate. The method was immunoSEQ multiplex PCR; TCRdb's version includes in-frame clones alone and lacks a portion of them. The data contain 1.5 million to 2.5 million clones, over 85% of them singletons. Specimen: naive CD8+ T cells sorted from blood. The TCR was taken from a man younger than 35 in good health.

The CDR3 is CASMARHQIPYEQYF. The CDR3, as DNA: TGTGCCAGCATGGCGCGACATCAAATACCCTACGAGCAGTACTTC. The chain links TRBV27 to TRBJ2-7; the D is unclear. Trimming removed 7 bases at V and 2 bases at J, with 18 bases between. CDR3 length: 15 residues. The germline gives CDR1 MNHEY, CDR2 SMNVEV (reference sequence).